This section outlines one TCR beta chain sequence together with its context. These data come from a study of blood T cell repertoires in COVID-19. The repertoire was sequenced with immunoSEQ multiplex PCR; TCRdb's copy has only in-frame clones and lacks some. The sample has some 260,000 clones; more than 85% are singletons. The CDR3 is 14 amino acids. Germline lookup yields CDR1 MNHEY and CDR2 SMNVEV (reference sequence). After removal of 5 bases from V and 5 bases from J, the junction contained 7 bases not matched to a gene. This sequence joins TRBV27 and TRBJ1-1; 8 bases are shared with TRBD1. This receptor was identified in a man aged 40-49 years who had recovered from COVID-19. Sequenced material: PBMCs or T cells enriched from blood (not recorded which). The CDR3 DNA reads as TGTGCCAGCAGTACCCTAACAGGGGGGACTGAAGCTTTCTTT. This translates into CASSTLTGGTEAFF.